This T cell receptor (beta chain) stems from a study of cytomegalovirus exposure and HLA in healthy donors. Study in general: HLA-typed donors were the source of around 80 million unique TCRs, which an early data release held.

A multiplex PCR was run with 60 Vbeta primers and 13 Jbeta primers. The data were produced by immunoSEQ multiplex PCR, yet TCRdb's version contains in-frame clones alone and is incomplete. The table records about 140,000 clones, 60% to 80% of them present only once. The TCR originated in a male donor in good health and CMV-seronegative. Sample: PBMCs.

CDR3 sequence (DNA): TGTGCCAGCACTCCCGGGAGGGCAGATACGCAGTATTTT. Residues: CASTPGRADTQYF. The chain is built from TRBV28 and TRBJ2-3; TRBD2 matches at 8 bases. This CDR3 region has 13 residues. Trimming took 7 bases from V and 4 from J; bases not matched to a gene: 4. The germline V gene has CDR1 MDHEN and CDR2 SYDVKM. Looking up the rest from reference TRBV28 and TRBJ2-3 gives the full variable domain: DVKVTQSSRYLVKRTGEKVFLECVQDMDHENMFWYRQDPGLGLRLIYFSYDVKMKEKGDIPEGYSVSREKKERFSLILESASTNQTSMYLCASTPGRADTQYFGPGTRLTVL.